A selection of T cell receptor beta chains follows, all from one sample in a study of cytomegalovirus exposure and HLA in healthy donors. TCRdb's table, derived via immunoSEQ multiplex PCR, lists solely in-frame clones and lacks some. The sample has 75,000 to 80,000 clones, about 76% seen once. Sequenced input: PBMCs. The origin of the receptors is a male donor in good health and CMV-seropositive. The CDR3 runs from the conserved cysteine through the conserved F or W. A D gene is named only where the DNA matches it firmly. Size is omitted from some rows. Given values are once, few, many or a class for expanded clones.

clone_size	v_call	d_call	j_call	cdr3_aa	cdr3_nt
.	TRBV28	TRBD1	TRBJ2-7	CASTPGQVSSYEQYF	TGTGCCAGCACCCCGGGACAGGTTTCCTCCTACGAGCAGTACTTC
few	TRBV30	.	TRBJ2-7	CAWSAETAYEQYF	TGTGCCTGGAGTGCAGAGACAGCCTACGAGCAGTACTTC
.	TRBV27	.	TRBJ2-2	CASSLGGPGELFF	TGTGCCAGCAGTTTAGGGGGCCCCGGGGAGCTGTTTTTT
.	TRBV5-1	TRBD2	TRBJ2-6	CASSSLAGNSGANVLTF	TGCGCCAGCAGCTCACTAGCGGGGAACTCTGGGGCCAACGTCCTGACTTTC
.	TRBV18	.	TRBJ1-4	CASSSGYQSGRMATNEKLFF	TGTGCCAGCTCATCGGGGTATCAGTCGGGTCGGATGGCAACTAATGAAAAACTGTTTTTT
once	TRBV5-4	.	TRBJ2-1	CASSSWGDPIYEQFF	TGTGCCAGCAGCTCATGGGGGGATCCTATCTATGAGCAGTTCTTC
.	TRBV30	TRBD1	TRBJ2-2	CAWSDDVEGAGTGELFF	TGTGCCTGGAGTGACGACGTCGAGGGGGCTGGGACCGGGGAGCTGTTTTTT
.	TRBV7-9	.	TRBJ2-1	CASSSGNEQFF	TGTGCCAGCAGCTCAGGCAATGAGCAGTTCTTC
.	TRBV7-2	.	TRBJ1-4	CASSLKTGLKLFF	TGTGCCAGCAGCTTGAAAACCGGTCTAAAACTGTTTTTT
few	TRBV6-5	.	TRBJ2-1	CASRNGGNEQFF	TGTGCCAGCAGAAACGGCGGGAATGAGCAGTTCTTC
.	TRBV11-2	.	TRBJ2-7	CASSLGAGPTYEQYF	TGTGCCAGCAGCTTAGGGGCAGGTCCAACCTACGAGCAGTACTTC
.	TRBV5-5	.	TRBJ2-7	CASSLRATYEQYF	TGTGCCAGCAGCTTAAGAGCGACCTACGAGCAGTACTTC
few	TRBV15	TRBD1	TRBJ2-1	CATSRGGTGGLEQFF	TGTGCCACCAGCAGAGGAGGGACAGGGGGCCTGGAGCAGTTCTTC
.	TRBV9	.	TRBJ1-1	CASSAHYDSEAFF	TGTGCCAGCAGCGCCCACTACGACTCTGAAGCTTTCTTT
.	TRBV29-1	TRBD1	TRBJ1-1	CSVEIRGRGTEAFF	TGCAGCGTTGAGATCAGGGGGCGAGGGACTGAAGCTTTCTTT
few	TRBV5-1	TRBD1	TRBJ1-2	CASSLGTGAYGYTF	TGCGCCAGCAGCTTGGGGACAGGGGCTTATGGCTACACCTTC
once	TRBV5-5	TRBD1	TRBJ1-2	CASSPWDSSNYGYTF	TGTGCCAGCAGCCCATGGGACAGCTCTAACTATGGCTACACCTTC
.	TRBV2	.	TRBJ2-3	CASSEPVRSTDTQYF	TGTGCCAGCAGTGAACCGGTTCGGAGCACAGATACGCAGTATTTT
.	TRBV6-1	TRBD1	TRBJ1-2	CASSLDRGKPNGYTF	TGTGCCAGCAGTTTAGACAGGGGCAAGCCAAACGGCTACACCTTC
.	TRBV18	TRBD2	TRBJ2-1	CASSPGTSGGYEQFF	TGTGCCAGCTCACCCGGGACTAGCGGGGGGTATGAGCAGTTCTTC
few	TRBV7-2	.	TRBJ2-7	CASSLARGSGEQYF	TGTGCCAGCAGCTTAGCGCGTGGGAGCGGCGAGCAGTACTTC